The following is a TCR beta chain sequence with its context. The data were obtained in a study of shared clonotypes between healthy human individuals. Assay execution proceeded at the deep level. The table came from immunoSEQ multiplex PCR; TCRdb's copy has only in-frame clones and leaves some out. The sample shows about 2.3 million clones, more than 85% of them seen only once. The length of the CDR3 is 12 residues. Germline V CDR1 and CDR2: SGHVS, FNYEAQ. Trimming stripped 1 base from V and 5 bases from J, with 6 bases between. The receptor was derived from a man aged 18-30 years in good health. Some clones in this sample may be carry-over from other donors' samples. Sequenced: naive CD4+ T cells from PBMCs. Sample subset: CD45RA+ positively selected. The chain uses TRBV7-6 and TRBJ2-7; a possible D gene is TRBD2 (6 bases). CDR3 DNA: TGTGCCAGCAGCTTAGGGGGGGACGAGCAGTACTTC. This encodes CASSLGGDEQYF. Full variable domain (missing parts from reference TRBV7-6 and TRBJ2-7): GAGVSQSPRYKVTKRGQDVALRCDPISGHVSLYWYRQALGQGPEFLTYFNYEAQQDKSGLPNDRFSAERPEGSISTLTIQRTEQRDSAMYRCASSLGGDEQYFGPGTRLTVT.